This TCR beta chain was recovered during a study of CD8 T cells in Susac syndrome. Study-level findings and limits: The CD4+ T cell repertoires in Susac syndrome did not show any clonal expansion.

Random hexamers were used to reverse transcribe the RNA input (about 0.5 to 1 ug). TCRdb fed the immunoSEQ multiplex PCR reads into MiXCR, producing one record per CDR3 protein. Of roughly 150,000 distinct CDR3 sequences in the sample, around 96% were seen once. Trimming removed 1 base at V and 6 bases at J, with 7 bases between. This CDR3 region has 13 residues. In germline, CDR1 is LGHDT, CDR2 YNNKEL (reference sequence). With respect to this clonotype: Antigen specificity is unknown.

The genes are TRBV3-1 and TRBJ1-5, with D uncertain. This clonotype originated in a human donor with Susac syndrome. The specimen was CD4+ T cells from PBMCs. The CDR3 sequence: CASSQGWAQPQHF. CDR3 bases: TGTGCCAGCAGCCAAGGGTGGGCTCAGCCCCAGCATTTT.